This T cell receptor (beta chain) is from a study of T cells after yellow fever vaccination. It was through 5'RACE template switching that TCR cDNA was made, with a universal primer site and UMIs added. Using its own MiXCR run on the 5' RACE reads, TCRdb lists one record per CDR3 protein. This sample carries roughly 310,000 distinct CDR3 sequences, approximately 3.8% of them seen once, and the ten largest clones take roughly a quarter. This clonotype was observed at least ten times. CDR1 and CDR2 (germline): KGHSH, LQKENI. Between the trimmed V and J ends, which lost 3 bases and 6 bases, there was a span of 18 bases. The CDR3 length is 16 residues.

The TCR was taken from a man aged 18 to 30 who received the YFV17D yellow fever vaccine. Source: PBMCs, taken on the day of the yellow fever booster vaccination. The genes are TRBV18 and TRBJ2-4, with a tentative D call TRBD1 (6 bases). CDR3 amino acids: CASSPAASARGNIQYF. The DNA for the CDR3 is TGTGCCAGCTCACCCGCCGCGTCTGCCAGGGGAAACATTCAGTACTTC.